This T cell receptor (beta chain) originates from a study of radiotherapy plus CTLA-4 blockade in lung cancer. Study results and caveats: TCR clones originating in tumors grew in number in blood after radiotherapy plus ipilimumab.

TCRdb's copy holds only in-frame clones and misses some; the assay was immunoSEQ multiplex PCR. The sample lists around 40,000 clones, 80% to 90% seen once, with roughly 23% in the top ten. V lost 3 bases to trimming and J lost 4 bases, with 7 bases between them. This CDR3 is 14 amino acids long. Germline values: CDR1 MRHNA, CDR2 SNTAGT. Chemo-refractory metastatic non-small-cell lung cancer patients underwent focal radiation alongside CTLA-4 blockade with ipilimumab. Of note for this clone: Its antigen remains unidentified.

The sample was peripheral blood, taken from a patient treated with radiotherapy plus ipilimumab. The V gene is TRBV6-4, the J gene TRBJ2-6; D possibly corresponds to TRBD1 (5 bases). The sequence was collected from a human donor with non-small cell lung cancer whose response to radiotherapy plus ipilimumab could not be evaluated. CDR3 sequence reads: CASSESGGANVLTF. CDR3 nucleotides: TGTGCCAGCAGTGAATCAGGGGGGGCCAACGTCCTGACTTTC.